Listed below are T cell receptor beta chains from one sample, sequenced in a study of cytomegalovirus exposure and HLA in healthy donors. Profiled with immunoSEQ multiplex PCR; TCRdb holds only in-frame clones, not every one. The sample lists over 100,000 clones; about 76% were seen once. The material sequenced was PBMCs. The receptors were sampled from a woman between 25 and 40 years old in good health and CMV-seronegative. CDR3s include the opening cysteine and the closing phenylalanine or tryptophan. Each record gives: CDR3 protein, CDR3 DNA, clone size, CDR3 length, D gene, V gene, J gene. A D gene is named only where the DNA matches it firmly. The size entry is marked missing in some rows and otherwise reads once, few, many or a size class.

CDR3 protein: CASSLNSGDYEQYF; CDR3 DNA: TGTGCCAGCAGTTTAAATAGCGGTGACTACGAGCAGTACTTC; clone size: NA; CDR3 length: 14; D gene: NA; V gene: TRBV27; J gene: TRBJ2-7
CDR3 protein: CASSPLAGSTDTQYF; CDR3 DNA: TGTGCCAGCTCACCTCTCGCGGGTAGCACAGATACGCAGTATTTT; clone size: NA; CDR3 length: 15; D gene: NA; V gene: TRBV18; J gene: TRBJ2-3
CDR3 protein: CASSYRGLVAYEQYF; CDR3 DNA: TGTGCCAGCAGCTACAGGGGGCTAGTTGCCTACGAGCAGTACTTC; clone size: NA; CDR3 length: 15; D gene: TRBD1; V gene: TRBV5-8; J gene: TRBJ2-7
CDR3 protein: CASSFNRVYGYTF; CDR3 DNA: TGTGCCAGCAGTTTTAACAGGGTGTATGGCTACACCTTC; clone size: NA; CDR3 length: 13; D gene: NA; V gene: TRBV6-5; J gene: TRBJ1-2
CDR3 protein: CASSLRGALGQFF; CDR3 DNA: TGTGCCAGCAGCTTACGGGGAGCCCTCGGGCAGTTCTTC; clone size: NA; CDR3 length: 13; D gene: NA; V gene: TRBV7-2; J gene: TRBJ2-1
CDR3 protein: CSAYWGGTEAFF; CDR3 DNA: TGCAGCGCCTACTGGGGGGGCACTGAAGCTTTCTTT; clone size: NA; CDR3 length: 12; D gene: NA; V gene: TRBV29-1; J gene: TRBJ1-1
CDR3 protein: CASSLLTGSGSPLHF; CDR3 DNA: TGTGCCAGCAGCTTGTTGACAGGGTCCGGTTCACCCCTCCACTTT; clone size: NA; CDR3 length: 15; D gene: TRBD1; V gene: TRBV11-2; J gene: TRBJ1-6
CDR3 protein: CASSRDETSGSYTQYF; CDR3 DNA: TGTGCCAGCTCACGGGACGAGACTAGCGGGAGTTATACGCAGTATTTT; clone size: NA; CDR3 length: 16; D gene: TRBD2; V gene: TRBV18; J gene: TRBJ2-3
CDR3 protein: CASSLEGKGGGPSTGELFF; CDR3 DNA: TGTGCCAGCAGCTTAGAGGGTAAGGGGGGAGGGCCGAGCACCGGGGAGCTGTTTTTT; clone size: once; CDR3 length: 19; D gene: NA; V gene: TRBV11-2; J gene: TRBJ2-2
CDR3 protein: CASRGGRNGYTF; CDR3 DNA: TGTGCCAGCAGGGGAGGTAGAAATGGCTACACCTTC; clone size: NA; CDR3 length: 12; D gene: NA; V gene: TRBV6-5; J gene: TRBJ1-2
CDR3 protein: CASSYTLLAGELVGTGELFF; CDR3 DNA: TGTGCCAGCAGTTATACCCTATTAGCGGGAGAATTAGTCGGAACCGGGGAGCTGTTTTTT; clone size: NA; CDR3 length: 20; D gene: TRBD2; V gene: TRBV27; J gene: TRBJ2-2
CDR3 protein: CASSQSPSGQTLLTDTQYF; CDR3 DNA: TGCGCCAGCAGTCAATCGCCTAGCGGGCAGACTCTCCTCACAGATACGCAGTATTTT; clone size: NA; CDR3 length: 19; D gene: TRBD2; V gene: TRBV23-1; J gene: TRBJ2-3
CDR3 protein: CASKGPDTQYF; CDR3 DNA: TGTGCCAGCAAGGGGCCGGATACGCAGTATTTT; clone size: NA; CDR3 length: 11; D gene: NA; V gene: TRBV6-5; J gene: TRBJ2-3
CDR3 protein: CASSYSERQRQKAFF; CDR3 DNA: TGTGCCAGCAGTTACTCTGAGCGACAGCGCCAAAAAGCTTTCTTT; clone size: once; CDR3 length: 15; D gene: NA; V gene: TRBV6-5; J gene: TRBJ1-1
CDR3 protein: CSSSPTKRAQETQYF; CDR3 DNA: TGTTCCAGCAGTCCCACAAAGCGAGCACAAGAGACCCAGTACTTC; clone size: NA; CDR3 length: 15; D gene: NA; V gene: TRBV7-9; J gene: TRBJ2-5
CDR3 protein: CASSVTSGNRYNEQFF; CDR3 DNA: TGTGCCAGCAGTGTGACTAGCGGGAACCGGTACAATGAGCAGTTCTTC; clone size: NA; CDR3 length: 16; D gene: TRBD2; V gene: TRBV28; J gene: TRBJ2-1
CDR3 protein: CASSQEDSIGTQYF; CDR3 DNA: TGCGCCAGCAGCCAAGAGGACAGCATCGGGACCCAGTACTTC; clone size: NA; CDR3 length: 14; D gene: NA; V gene: TRBV4-3; J gene: TRBJ2-5
CDR3 protein: CASSGRQGAYEKLFF; CDR3 DNA: TGTGCCAGCAGCGGACGACAGGGGGCATATGAAAAACTGTTTTTT; clone size: NA; CDR3 length: 15; D gene: TRBD1; V gene: TRBV5-6; J gene: TRBJ1-4
CDR3 protein: CASSEEQGAGEKLFF; CDR3 DNA: TGTGCCAGCAGTGAAGAGCAGGGGGCAGGCGAAAAACTGTTTTTT; clone size: NA; CDR3 length: 15; D gene: TRBD1; V gene: TRBV2; J gene: TRBJ1-4
CDR3 protein: CASTRGLTYEQYF; CDR3 DNA: TGCGCCAGCACCAGGGGCCTGACCTACGAGCAGTACTTC; clone size: NA; CDR3 length: 13; D gene: NA; V gene: TRBV5-1; J gene: TRBJ2-7
CDR3 protein: CASSFQAGRTDTQYF; CDR3 DNA: TGTGCCAGCAGCTTTCAGGCGGGTAGGACAGATACGCAGTATTTT; clone size: few; CDR3 length: 15; D gene: NA; V gene: TRBV7-2; J gene: TRBJ2-3
CDR3 protein: CASSLGWGEYGYTF; CDR3 DNA: TGTGCCAGCAGCTTAGGGTGGGGAGAGTATGGCTACACCTTC; clone size: NA; CDR3 length: 14; D gene: NA; V gene: TRBV7-9; J gene: TRBJ1-2
CDR3 protein: CASSPRQETYGYTF; CDR3 DNA: TGTGCCAGTAGCCCGAGACAGGAGACCTATGGCTACACCTTC; clone size: NA; CDR3 length: 14; D gene: NA; V gene: TRBV19; J gene: TRBJ1-2
CDR3 protein: CASRNGKGNEQFF; CDR3 DNA: TGTGCCAGCAGAAACGGGAAGGGCAATGAGCAGTTCTTC; clone size: NA; CDR3 length: 13; D gene: NA; V gene: TRBV27; J gene: TRBJ2-1
CDR3 protein: CASSSRLAGGQDTQYF; CDR3 DNA: TGTGCCAGCAGTTCTCGACTAGCGGGAGGACAAGATACGCAGTATTTT; clone size: NA; CDR3 length: 16; D gene: TRBD2; V gene: TRBV27; J gene: TRBJ2-3
CDR3 protein: CASSLGSPSTDTQYF; CDR3 DNA: TGTGCCAGCAGCTTGGGTTCCCCTAGCACAGATACGCAGTATTTT; clone size: NA; CDR3 length: 15; D gene: NA; V gene: TRBV5-6; J gene: TRBJ2-3
CDR3 protein: CASSLPHATNEKLFF; CDR3 DNA: TGTGCCAGCAGTCTTCCACATGCAACTAATGAAAAACTGTTTTTT; clone size: NA; CDR3 length: 15; D gene: NA; V gene: TRBV28; J gene: TRBJ1-4
CDR3 protein: CASSLNGGGTEAFF; CDR3 DNA: TGTGCCAGCAGCTTAAATGGAGGAGGTACTGAAGCTTTCTTT; clone size: NA; CDR3 length: 14; D gene: NA; V gene: TRBV7-3; J gene: TRBJ1-1
CDR3 protein: CASSVVASGNLYEQYF; CDR3 DNA: TGTGCCAGCAGCGTAGTGGCTAGCGGGAATCTCTACGAGCAGTACTTC; clone size: NA; CDR3 length: 16; D gene: TRBD2; V gene: TRBV9; J gene: TRBJ2-7
CDR3 protein: CASSFMEGALNEQFF; CDR3 DNA: TGCGCCAGCAGCTTTATGGAGGGGGCCTTGAATGAGCAGTTCTTC; clone size: once; CDR3 length: 15; D gene: NA; V gene: TRBV5-1; J gene: TRBJ2-1
CDR3 protein: CASSLAGQAYEQYF; CDR3 DNA: TGTGCCAGCAGCTTGGCGGGACAAGCCTACGAGCAGTACTTC; clone size: NA; CDR3 length: 14; D gene: NA; V gene: TRBV5-4; J gene: TRBJ2-7
CDR3 protein: CAIRGQGAIGELFF; CDR3 DNA: TGTGCCATAAGGGGGCAGGGGGCCATCGGGGAGCTGTTTTTT; clone size: NA; CDR3 length: 14; D gene: TRBD1; V gene: TRBV6-5; J gene: TRBJ2-2
CDR3 protein: CASDLGGSGNTIYF; CDR3 DNA: TGTGCCAGCGACCTAGGCGGTTCTGGAAACACCATATATTTT; clone size: NA; CDR3 length: 14; D gene: NA; V gene: TRBV5-6; J gene: TRBJ1-3
CDR3 protein: CASSADRGNYEQYF; CDR3 DNA: TGCGCCAGCAGCGCGGACAGGGGGAACTACGAGCAGTACTTC; clone size: NA; CDR3 length: 14; D gene: TRBD1; V gene: TRBV4-1; J gene: TRBJ2-7
CDR3 protein: CASSLYRGDTGELFF; CDR3 DNA: TGTGCCAGCTCACTCTACAGGGGTGACACCGGGGAGCTGTTTTTT; clone size: NA; CDR3 length: 15; D gene: TRBD1; V gene: TRBV18; J gene: TRBJ2-2
CDR3 protein: CAWRLEDTQYF; CDR3 DNA: TGTGCCTGGAGGTTAGAGGATACGCAGTATTTT; clone size: NA; CDR3 length: 11; D gene: NA; V gene: TRBV30; J gene: TRBJ2-3
CDR3 protein: CASGQTSGQPQHF; CDR3 DNA: TGTGCCAGCGGACAGACCTCTGGTCAGCCCCAGCATTTT; clone size: NA; CDR3 length: 13; D gene: NA; V gene: TRBV6-1; J gene: TRBJ1-5
CDR3 protein: CASSTGQGPYNEQFF; CDR3 DNA: TGTGCCAGCAGTACTGGACAGGGACCCTACAATGAGCAGTTCTTC; clone size: NA; CDR3 length: 15; D gene: TRBD1; V gene: TRBV6-5; J gene: TRBJ2-1
CDR3 protein: CASSISSHPYNEQFF; CDR3 DNA: TGTGCCAGTAGTATTTCCTCACATCCCTACAATGAGCAGTTCTTC; clone size: NA; CDR3 length: 15; D gene: NA; V gene: TRBV19; J gene: TRBJ2-1
CDR3 protein: CASSARTSGRALASEQFF; CDR3 DNA: TGTGCCAGCAGCGCCCGGACTAGCGGGAGGGCGCTTGCTAGTGAGCAGTTCTTC; clone size: few; CDR3 length: 18; D gene: TRBD2; V gene: TRBV7-2; J gene: TRBJ2-1
CDR3 protein: CASSLGQDTGELFF; CDR3 DNA: TGTGCCAGCAGCTTGGGACAGGACACCGGGGAGCTGTTTTTT; clone size: NA; CDR3 length: 14; D gene: TRBD1; V gene: TRBV11-3; J gene: TRBJ2-2
CDR3 protein: CASSQEVGLSGYTF; CDR3 DNA: TGCGCCAGCAGCCAAGAAGTGGGGCTCAGTGGCTACACCTTC; clone size: NA; CDR3 length: 14; D gene: NA; V gene: TRBV4-1; J gene: TRBJ1-2
CDR3 protein: CASSQDSPNEQFF; CDR3 DNA: TGTGCTAGCAGCCAGGACAGCCCTAATGAGCAGTTCTTC; clone size: NA; CDR3 length: 13; D gene: NA; V gene: TRBV7-7; J gene: TRBJ2-1
CDR3 protein: CASSQLSGTPQGRDTQYF; CDR3 DNA: TGCGCCAGCAGCCAGCTCTCCGGGACTCCCCAAGGAAGAGATACGCAGTATTTT; clone size: NA; CDR3 length: 18; D gene: NA; V gene: TRBV4-1; J gene: TRBJ2-3
CDR3 protein: CASRETSEYYEQYF; CDR3 DNA: TGTGCCAGCAGGGAGACTAGCGAGTACTACGAGCAGTACTTC; clone size: NA; CDR3 length: 14; D gene: TRBD2; V gene: TRBV27; J gene: TRBJ2-7
CDR3 protein: CAISESKAMAFF; CDR3 DNA: TGTGCCATCAGTGAGTCGAAAGCAATGGCTTTCTTT; clone size: NA; CDR3 length: 12; D gene: NA; V gene: TRBV10-3; J gene: TRBJ1-1